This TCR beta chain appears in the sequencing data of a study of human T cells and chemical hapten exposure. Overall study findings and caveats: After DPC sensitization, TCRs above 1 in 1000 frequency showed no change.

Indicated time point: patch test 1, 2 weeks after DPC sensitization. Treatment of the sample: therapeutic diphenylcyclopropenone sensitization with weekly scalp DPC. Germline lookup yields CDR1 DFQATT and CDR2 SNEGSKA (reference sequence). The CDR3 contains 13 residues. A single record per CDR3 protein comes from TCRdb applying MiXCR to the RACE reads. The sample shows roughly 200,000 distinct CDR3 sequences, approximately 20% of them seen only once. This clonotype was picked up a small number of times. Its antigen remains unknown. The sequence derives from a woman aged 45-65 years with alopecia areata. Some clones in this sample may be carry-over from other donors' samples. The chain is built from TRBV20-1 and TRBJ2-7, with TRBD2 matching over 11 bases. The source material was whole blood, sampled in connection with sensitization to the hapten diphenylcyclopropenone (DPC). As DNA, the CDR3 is TGCAGCCCAAGACTAGCGGGGAACTACGAGCAGTACTTC. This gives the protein CSPRLAGNYEQYF.